This T cell receptor beta chain came from a study of cytotoxic CD8 clonotypes in ibrutinib-treated CLL. Study at large: Mean yields were roughly 240,000 productive templates and tens of thousands of productive rearrangements per sample.

Study outcomes and limitations: Treatment saw public clonotypes, which were uncommon, either contract or stay stable.

CDR1 is MNHEY and CDR2 is SMNVEV in the germline V gene (reference sequence). The V and J ends lost 5 bases and 5 bases respectively, with 22 bases between them. The CDR3 loop spans 18 amino acids. As for this clone: Its antigen is unidentified.

The planned depth of sequencing spanned 1 in 200,000 to 1 in 1 million T cells. Sequencing used immunoSEQ multiplex PCR; TCRdb keeps in-frame clones, though not all of them. The sample contains 30,000 to 35,000 clones, approximately 69% of which appear only once. Around 2.2 micrograms of genomic DNA came from cryopreserved PBMCs for TCR beta libraries. The sample consisted of PBMCs, taken before ibrutinib treatment. The chain uses TRBV27 and TRBJ2-6; D remains unclear. The clonotype was recovered from a human donor with chronic lymphocytic leukemia. The CDR3 DNA is TGTGCCAGCAGTAGTTACAACTGGCTACAAAGTCGGGCCAACGTCCTGACTTTC. Protein: CASSSYNWLQSRANVLTF.